The clone carrying this TCR delta chain was observed a handful of times. The data belong to a study of gamma-delta T cells after stem cell transplantation. TCRdb re-called the RT-PCR reads using CATT. Seen here are thousands of delta-chain clones, 15% to 20% observed once, and the top ten hold around 4.8%. V shed 4 bases, J shed 4 bases, and the junction held 19 bases outside the gene matches. Germline CDR1 is TSWWSYY and CDR2 is QGS. This CDR3 is built from 19 residues. Sequences were obtained from gamma-delta T cells. The chain links TRDV1 to TRDJ1, with 9 bases fitting TRDD3. The sequence was obtained from a human donor. It is not recorded whose cells these are; they may come from a transplant donor. CDR3 sequence: CALGGGLPPLGIRGDKLIF. CDR3 nucleotide sequence: TGTGCTCTTGGGGGGGGCCTTCCCCCTCTGGGGATACGCGGCGATAAACTCATCTTT.